This TCR beta chain was captured in a study of blood T cells in healthy people across ages. The study's findings and limits: Fewer expanded clones and more diversity marked long-lived versus aged donors.

This CDR3 has 13 residues. Trimming took 5 bases from V and 4 from J, leaving 12 bases between them. Germline CDR1 and CDR2: SGDLS and YYNGEE. Using a J-beta primer mix together with a sample-barcoded 5' primer, a second PCR was run for about 7 to 12 cycles. TCRdb passed the 5' RACE reads through MiXCR, listing each CDR3 protein once. This table has 700,000 to 850,000 distinct CDR3 sequences, 35% to 40% appearing once. As to this clonotype: Antigen specificity is unknown.

The clonotype was recovered from a man aged 18 to 30 in good health. What was sequenced was blood. The chain couples TRBV9 to TRBJ1-2; tentatively, D is TRBD1 (6 bases). CDR3 residues: CASSRDNPYGYTF. CDR3 DNA: TGTGCCAGCAGTCGGGACAACCCCTATGGCTACACCTTC.